Listed here are 28 T cell receptor beta chains from one sample, sequenced in a study of CD8+ T cells in alopecia areata. Once RNA had been extracted, it was reverse transcribed into cDNA to act as the sequencing template. Using immunoSEQ multiplex PCR, the repertoire was profiled, and TCRdb retains in-frame clones only, with some absent. The table lists approximately 220,000 clones, around two fifths of them singletons. Documented treatment: oral pan-JAK inhibitor, 5-10 mg twice daily. The source material was CD4+ T cells sorted from blood, sampled around week 31, from a patient treated with tofacitinib. The receptors come from a human donor with alopecia areata.

This clone has only a few counts. CDR3 sequence reads: CASSPSTGMNTEAFF. DNA for the CDR3: TGTGCCAGCTCACCATCGACAGGTATGAACACTGAAGCTTTCTTT. V and J are TRBV18 and TRBJ1-1, with D possibly TRBD1 on 6 matching bases. This CDR3 contains 15 residues. Trimming shortened V by 2 bases and J by 0 bases, and 10 bases separated the two germline ends. Germline CDR1 is KGHSH and CDR2 is LQKENI.

The genes are TRBV18 and TRBJ2-7; tentatively, D is TRBD1 (6 bases). Trimming took off 6 bases at V and 7 bases at J, with 22 bases between the two ends. CDR3 length: 15 amino acids. Germline V gene data show CDR1 as KGHSH and CDR2 as LQKENI. The DNA for the CDR3 is TGTGCCAGCTCGGGGGAGATCGGGACACCCTTTGAGCAGTACTTC. Residues: CASSGEIGTPFEQYF.

This chain links TRBV5-1 with TRBJ1-2; maybe TRBD1 (6 bases). The germline CDR1 and CDR2 sequences are SGHRS and YFSETQ. V was clipped by 5 bases and J by 2 bases, with 10 bases between them. This CDR3 is 13 amino acids long. As DNA, the CDR3 is TGCGCCAGCAGTGAAACAGGGAACTATGGCTACACCTTC. It translates to CASSETGNYGYTF.

Of note for this clone: The same CDR3 is also encoded by other DNA sequences in this sample. For the CDR3, the DNA is TGCGCCAGCAGCTTGGAGGAGACCCAGTACTTC. Translation gives CASSLEETQYF. The chain joins TRBV5-1 to TRBJ2-5; D is uncertain. Germline values: CDR1 SGHRS, CDR2 YFSETQ. Trimming cost V 0 bases and J 5 bases, with 2 bases left between them. The CDR3 length is 11 residues.

V is TRBV6-5 and J is TRBJ1-5; TRBD1 matches 7 bases. Losses at the gene ends were 4 bases for V and 7 bases for J; bases not matched to a gene: 4. This CDR3 has 13 residues. CDR1 is MNHEY and CDR2 is SVGAGI in the germline V gene. In DNA form, the CDR3 reads TGTGCCAGCAGTTTACAGGGGCACCAGCCCCAGCATTTT. It yields the protein CASSLQGHQPQHF.

The DNA of the CDR3 is TGCGCCAGCAGCTCAGTTCCTCTCTATGGCTACACCTTC. It specifies CASSSVPLYGYTF. The chain recombines TRBV5-1 with TRBJ1-2, with no clear D. V lost 3 bases, J lost 4 bases, and 10 bases lay in between. The CDR3 sequence is 13 residues long. Germline V gene lookup returns CDR1 SGHRS and CDR2 YFSETQ.

This clone was observed a few times. This chain joins TRBV30 and TRBJ1-5; D call uncertain. Trimming left V 2 bases short and J 3 bases short, with 11 bases between. CDR3 size: 14 residues. Germline V CDR1 and CDR2: GTSNPN, SVGIG (reference sequence). The CDR3 sequence: CAWSIGNLNQPQHF. The CDR3 DNA reads as TGTGCCTGGAGTATCGGAAACCTCAATCAGCCCCAGCATTTT.

The chain has TRBV6-6 and TRBJ1-4; tentatively, D is TRBD1 (5 bases). The ends were cut back, 8 bases at V and 0 bases at J, with 13 bases in the middle. The germline V gene encodes CDR1 MNHNY and CDR2 SVGAGI (reference sequence). This CDR3 spans 15 amino acids. For the CDR3, the DNA is TGTGCCAGCGGGGGAGGCCTAGCAACTAATGAAAAACTGTTTTTT. Its protein is CASGGGLATNEKLFF.

This clone was counted many times. The rearrangement uses TRBV14 and TRBJ1-2, with TRBD1 identical over 11 bases. Germline assignment: CDR1 SGHDN and CDR2 FVKESK. The J segment lost 4 bases and the V segment lost 1 base, leaving 2 bases of the junction unmatched. This CDR3 comprises 15 residues. The CDR3 coding sequence is TGTGCCAGCAGCCAAGCCGGGACAGGGGGCTATGGCTACACCTTC. It translates to CASSQAGTGGYGYTF.

V usage is TRBV4-1 and J usage is TRBJ2-5; a weak D match, TRBD2 (6 bases). Germline CDR1 reads MGHRA; CDR2 reads YSYEKL. There are 17 residues in the CDR3. V was clipped by 0 bases and J by 2 bases, with 16 bases between them. This chain's CDR3 is CASSQDPLASNQETQYF. The CDR3 DNA sequence: TGCGCCAGCAGCCAAGATCCCCTAGCGTCGAATCAAGAGACCCAGTACTTC.

V gene TRBV15 combines with J gene TRBJ2-6; TRBD1 matches at 8 bases. The CDR3 has 16 residues. V shed 0 bases and J 2 bases; nucleotides not matched to a gene: 0. Germline V gene data show CDR1 as LNHNV and CDR2 as YYDKDF (reference sequence). The CDR3 DNA reads as TGTGCCACCAGCAGAGAGGACAGGGCTGGGGCCAACGTCCTGACTTTC. Encoded protein: CATSREDRAGANVLTF.

This clone turned up a few times. J is TRBJ2-5 and V is TRBV2; D is undetermined. The V and J ends lost 11 bases and 4 bases respectively, with 20 bases between them. This CDR3 comprises 14 residues. Germline V CDR1 and CDR2: SNHLY, FYNNEI. The CDR3 region is CAYGFGPRGETQYF. The CDR3 DNA follows: TGTGCCTACGGGTTTGGGCCCCGCGGAGAGACCCAGTACTTC.

This rearrangement joins TRBV30 to TRBJ2-1; 8 bases match TRBD2. Germline values: CDR1 GTSNPN, CDR2 SVGIG (reference sequence). V was pared by 3 bases and J by 3 bases, with 7 bases of the junction left unmatched. CDR3 length: 15 amino acids. CDR3 residues: CAWRVGTRSYNEQFF. The CDR3 DNA is TGTGCCTGGAGGGTAGGGACTAGGAGCTACAATGAGCAGTTCTTC.

The chain has TRBV30 and TRBJ2-2, with D uncertain. Germline V lookup: CDR1 GTSNPN, CDR2 SVGIG (reference sequence). The CDR3 has 14 amino acids. Deletions cut 2 bases from V and 7 bases from J, with 14 bases between. The CDR3 DNA is TGTGCCTGGAGTCCAACTCACAGTGTCGGGGAGCTGTTTTTT. Its translation is CAWSPTHSVGELFF.

This clone was observed once. The genes are TRBV5-6 and TRBJ2-1; D not resolved. The germline V gene encodes CDR1 SGHDT and CDR2 YYEEEE. Trimming pared 6 bases from V and 0 bases from J, leaving 16 bases between. This CDR3 spans 16 amino acids. CDR3 in amino acids: CASTPYGVSSYNEQFF. CDR3 bases: TGTGCCAGCACCCCCTACGGAGTGAGCTCCTACAATGAGCAGTTCTTC.

This clone showed up just a few times. The chain has TRBV5-1 and TRBJ1-1; D unclear. The CDR3 is made up of 14 amino acids. Trimming took off 0 bases at V and 1 base at J, with 7 bases between the two ends. Germline CDR1 reads SGHRS; CDR2 reads YFSETQ. CDR3 loop: CASSLVIENTEAFF. The CDR3 DNA reads as TGCGCCAGCAGCTTGGTGATAGAGAACACTGAAGCTTTCTTT.

The chain couples TRBV30 to TRBJ1-3; no clear D. Germline CDR1 reads GTSNPN; CDR2 reads SVGIG (reference sequence). Deletions cut 4 bases from V and 0 bases from J, with 7 bases between. CDR3 length: 13 amino acids. This chain's CDR3 is CAWNHHSGNTIYF. The CDR3 DNA reads TGTGCCTGGAACCATCACTCTGGAAACACCATATATTTT.

This clone was observed a handful of times. The J gene is TRBJ1-1, the V gene TRBV7-9; D unclear. The CDR3 runs 12 residues. V was pared by 6 bases and J by 0 bases, with 5 bases between. Germline values: CDR1 SEHNR, CDR2 FQNEAQ (reference sequence). CDR3 nucleotides: TGTGCCAGCAGTTTAATGAACACTGAAGCTTTCTTT. This encodes CASSLMNTEAFF.

This clone appeared a few times. The V and J genes are TRBV7-8 and TRBJ2-2, with D tentatively TRBD1 (6 bases). The CDR3 is 16 residues long. The ends were cut back, 0 bases at V and 1 base at J, with 9 bases in the middle. CDR1 SGHVS and CDR2 FQNEAQ come from the germline V gene. CDR3 residues: CASSLATGQNTGELFF. The CDR3 DNA reads as TGTGCCAGCAGCTTAGCTACAGGGCAGAACACCGGGGAGCTGTTTTTT.

The chain is built from TRBV15 and TRBJ1-2, with TRBD1 matching over 8 bases. This CDR3 is 16 amino acids long. Losses at the gene ends were 0 bases for V and 0 bases for J; bases not matched to a gene: 3. Germline V gene lookup returns CDR1 LNHNV and CDR2 YYDKDF (reference sequence). CDR3 nucleotides: TGTGCCACCAGCAGAGATTGGGACAGGACTAACTATGGCTACACCTTC. Protein: CATSRDWDRTNYGYTF. The whole variable domain, remainder taken from reference TRBV15 and TRBJ1-2, is DAMVIQNPRYQVTQFGKPVTLSCSQTLNHNVMYWYQQKSSQAPKLLFHYYDKDFNNEADTPDNFQSRRPNTSFCFLDIRSPGLGDTAMYLCATSRDWDRTNYGYTFGSGTRLTVV.

This chain uses TRBV5-4 with TRBJ2-5; 13 nucleotides agree with TRBD2. Per germline, CDR1 SGHNT and CDR2 YYREEE (reference sequence). The CDR3 is 17 amino acids. Trimming removed 0 bases from V and 2 bases from J; junction bases left unmatched: 4. The CDR3 is CASSLEGLAGPQETQYF. The CDR3 DNA follows: TGTGCCAGCAGCTTGGAGGGACTAGCGGGACCGCAAGAGACCCAGTACTTC.

For the CDR3, the DNA is TGTGCCAGCAGCTTCGTACCTTCGGCGGGGCGGTCAGAGACCCAGTACTTC. This gives the protein CASSFVPSAGRSETQYF. The gene calls are TRBV7-9 and TRBJ2-5, with a possible D match to TRBD2 (6 bases). The CDR3 has 17 amino acids. V was trimmed by 3 bases and J by 4 bases, leaving 21 bases between them. Germline V gene sequence: CDR1 SEHNR, CDR2 FQNEAQ (reference sequence).

This chain connects TRBV2 to TRBJ2-5; the D is unclear. Germline V gene sequence: CDR1 SNHLY, CDR2 FYNNEI. Trimming cost V 4 bases and J 2 bases, with 14 bases left between them. The CDR3 length is 15 residues. CDR3 in amino acids: CASSAEGRRQETQYF. The CDR3 nucleotides are TGTGCCAGCAGTGCCGAAGGACGGCGTCAAGAGACCCAGTACTTC.

At least ten counts were recorded for this clone. The V and J genes are TRBV29-1 and TRBJ2-7; tentatively, D is TRBD1 (6 bases). Germline V lookup: CDR1 SQVTM, CDR2 ANQGSEA. CDR3 size: 12 residues. Trimming removed 0 bases at V and 12 bases at J, with 15 bases between. CDR3 loop: CSVEDPGQFPYF. CDR3 nucleotide sequence: TGCAGCGTTGAAGATCCAGGACAGTTCCCGTACTTC.

The chain employs TRBV11-2 and TRBJ2-5; perhaps TRBD2 as D (6 bases). V gave up 5 bases and J gave up 2 bases, with 9 bases separating them. Germline V CDR1 and CDR2: SGHAT, FQNNGV. The CDR3 totals 13 residues. Here the CDR3 reads CASSGGSQETQYF. In nucleotides, the CDR3 is TGTGCCAGCAGCGGGGGGTCACAAGAGACCCAGTACTTC.

The chain is built from TRBV9 and TRBJ1-1, with TRBD1 identical over 7 bases. With 2 bases clipped from V and 7 bases from J, the junction kept 11 bases outside the gene matches. Germline CDR1 reads SGDLS; CDR2 reads YYNGEE. The CDR3 length is 15 residues. Here the CDR3 DNA reads TGTGCCAGCAGCGTTGACCCGGGACAGACGAGTGAAGCTTTCTTT. This translates into CASSVDPGQTSEAFF.

V gene TRBV5-6 combines with J gene TRBJ2-7; 9 bases map to TRBD1. Germline-derived CDR1 and CDR2 are SGHDT and YYEEEE. The CDR3 runs 12 residues. With 0 bases clipped from V and 12 bases from J, the junction kept 4 bases outside the gene matches. This CDR3 is CASSLDRGRSYF. The CDR3 nucleotides read TGTGCCAGCAGCTTGGACAGGGGGCGGTCGTACTTC.

This chain links TRBV2 with TRBJ2-5; 7 bases agree with TRBD2. Germline lookup yields CDR1 SNHLY and CDR2 FYNNEI. This CDR3 contains 15 residues. CDR3 sequence: CAESRGASGGETQYF. CDR3 DNA sequence: TGTGCTGAAAGCAGAGGGGCTAGCGGTGGAGAGACCCAGTACTTC.